A single sample gave rise to the 27 T cell receptor beta chains below, sequenced in a study of identical twins. Each CDR3 protein is one row after TCRdb ran MiXCR on the 5' RACE reads. The sample yields a few hundred thousand distinct CDR3 sequences, 9.5% to 10% seen once. This sample also appeared in a second study, on yellow fever vaccine responses in identical twins.

Sequencing used PBMCs. Source of these receptors: a young woman in good health.

This clonotype has more than one count but fewer than ten. The chain employs TRBV27 and TRBJ1-2; weak D call: TRBD1 (6 bases). Germline CDR1 is MNHEY and CDR2 is SMNVEV (reference sequence). The CDR3 has 17 residues. The ends were cut back, 7 bases at V and 3 bases at J, with 24 bases in the middle. The CDR3 reads CASNPSSGAVSHYGYTF. CDR3 in DNA: TGTGCCAGCAACCCCTCCTCGGGGGCGGTTTCCCACTATGGCTACACCTTC.

This clonotype has more than one count but fewer than ten. The genes are TRBV5-1 and TRBJ1-1, with D possibly TRBD1 on 6 matching bases. This CDR3 has 13 amino acids. In germline, CDR1 is SGHRS, CDR2 YFSETQ. Deletions cut 4 bases from V and 4 bases from J, with 11 bases between. The CDR3 region is CASSDVGATEAFF. For the CDR3, the DNA is TGCGCCAGCAGCGACGTGGGGGCCACTGAAGCTTTCTTT.

This clonotype was observed a handful of times. This chain uses TRBV10-3 with TRBJ1-3; possibly TRBD1 for D (5 bases). Germline CDR1 ENHRY, CDR2 SYGVKD. The CDR3 spans 14 residues. The V end was cut by 6 bases, the J end by 1 base, with 10 bases between. The CDR3 protein is CAISRQHSGNTIYF. As DNA, the CDR3 is TGTGCCATCAGCAGACAGCATTCTGGAAACACCATATATTTT.

This rearrangement joins TRBV5-1 to TRBJ2-1; the D is unclear. The V gene's germline CDR1 is SGHRS and CDR2 YFSETQ. Trimming left V 6 bases short and J 0 bases short, with 13 bases between. CDR3 size: 15 residues. The CDR3 here is CASMLAADSYNEQFF. In nucleotides, the CDR3 is TGCGCCAGCATGCTCGCGGCGGACTCCTACAATGAGCAGTTCTTC.

There are a few counts of this clonotype. The rearrangement joins TRBV29-1 to TRBJ2-1; 7 bases are shared with TRBD1. With V trimmed by 7 bases and J by 0 bases, 6 bases remained unmatched. The CDR3 covers 14 residues. Germline CDR1 SQVTM, CDR2 ANQGSEA. The CDR3 region is CSATGASSYNEQFF. DNA of the CDR3: TGCAGCGCTACAGGGGCTAGCTCCTACAATGAGCAGTTCTTC.

This clonotype was seen at least ten times. The J gene is TRBJ2-7, the V gene TRBV7-8; weak D call: TRBD1 (6 bases). Trimming took 3 bases from V and 6 from J, leaving 15 bases between them. Germline V gene data show CDR1 as SGHVS and CDR2 as FQNEAQ. This CDR3 spans 14 amino acids. DNA for the CDR3: TGTGCCAGCAGCTTGGACGATAACAGGGTCGAGCAGTACTTC. Amino acid sequence: CASSLDDNRVEQYF.

Many counts were recorded for this clonotype. The genes are TRBV6-2 or TRBV6-3 and TRBJ2-2; TRBD1 agrees at 7 bases. V trimming: 11 bases; J trimming: 4 bases; junction bases outside the gene matches: 10. CDR1 is MNHEY and CDR2 is SVGEGT in the germline V gene. CDR3 length equals 14 residues. CDR3 bases: TGTGCCGGACAGACAGGGTTCTCCACCGGGGAGCTGTTTTTT. It specifies CAGQTGFSTGELFF.

This clonotype was recorded a few times. The chain combines TRBV14 with TRBJ2-7; the match to TRBD2 covers 10 bases. After removal of 2 bases from V and 2 bases from J, the junction contained 3 bases not matched to a gene. CDR1 and CDR2 (germline): SGHDN, FVKESK. The CDR3 runs 15 residues. CDR3 protein: CASSQTSGKTYEQYF. CDR3 DNA sequence: TGTGCCAGCAGCCAAACTAGCGGGAAAACCTACGAGCAGTACTTC.

The V and J genes are TRBV20-1 and TRBJ2-7, with D perhaps given as TRBD1 or TRBD2 (5 bases each). The CDR3 consists of 15 residues. Trimming pared 0 bases from V and 2 bases from J, leaving 14 bases between. Germline loops: CDR1 DFQATT, CDR2 SNEGSKA (reference sequence). This CDR3 reads CSARDRGGPTYEQYF. CDR3 coding DNA: TGCAGTGCTAGAGATCGGGGCGGACCCACCTACGAGCAGTACTTC.

In this sample, this clonotype turned up a few times. This rearrangement joins TRBV7-6 to TRBJ2-5; the D is unclear. CDR1 and CDR2 from the germline V gene are SGHVS and FNYEAQ. This CDR3 contains 13 residues. V dropped 6 bases and J dropped 0 bases, with 8 bases sitting between them. In DNA, the CDR3 is TGTGCCAGCAGTACAAGGTACCAAGAGACCCAGTACTTC. It is translated as CASSTRYQETQYF.

This clonotype has a handful of counts. The chain carries TRBV7-9 and TRBJ2-3, with unresolved D. The V gene's germline CDR1 is SEHNR and CDR2 FQNEAQ (reference sequence). This CDR3 contains 14 residues. Trimming took 1 base from V and 4 from J, leaving 9 bases between them. The CDR3 protein is CASSLEARSDTQYF. CDR3 bases: TGTGCCAGCAGCTTAGAGGCGAGGTCAGATACGCAGTATTTT.

The rearrangement links TRBV11-3 to TRBJ2-3; possibly TRBD2 for D (6 bases). Germline assignment: CDR1 SGHNT and CDR2 YENEEA. V was cut by 4 bases and J by 1 base, with 12 bases left in between. The CDR3 loop spans 15 amino acids. The DNA for the CDR3 is TGTGCCAGCAGCTCCCAGCCGGGAGGCACAGATACGCAGTATTTT. This translates into CASSSQPGGTDTQYF.

In this sample, this clonotype turned up a few times. The chain is built from TRBV7-2 and TRBJ2-7; 7 nucleotides match TRBD1. Germline V gene lookup returns CDR1 SGHTA and CDR2 FQGNSA. J gave up 12 bases and V 5 bases, and 16 bases lay outside the gene matches. This CDR3 spans 14 amino acids. The CDR3: CASSRPGTAGLWYF. CDR3 DNA sequence: TGTGCCAGCAGCCGTCCCGGGACAGCTGGATTATGGTACTTC.

The chain combines TRBV2 with TRBJ2-7; 12 nucleotides align to TRBD2. Germline V gene lookup returns CDR1 SNHLY and CDR2 FYNNEI. V dropped 7 bases and J dropped 4; count of bases not matched to a gene: 5. CDR3 size: 14 residues. The CDR3 DNA reads TGTGCCAGCACAAGGACTAGCGGGACATACGAGCAGTACTTC. Protein sequence: CASTRTSGTYEQYF.

The chain employs TRBV3-1 and TRBJ2-1, with TRBD2 as a possible D gene (5 bases). The CDR3 is made up of 18 amino acids. Trimming removed 4 bases at V and 8 bases at J, with 27 bases between. The germline V gene has CDR1 LGHDT and CDR2 YNNKEL (reference sequence). This CDR3 is CASSPRSRLGSITDEQFF. The CDR3 nucleotides are TGTGCCAGCAGCCCAAGATCCCGTCTTGGGAGTATTACGGATGAGCAGTTCTTC.

This clonotype came up many times. The CDR3 sequence is CASKRGGANTGELFF. The CDR3 bases are TGTGCCAGCAAGAGGGGAGGAGCGAACACCGGGGAGCTGTTTTTT. The gene calls are TRBV2 and TRBJ2-2; perhaps TRBD2 as D (6 bases). Trimming stripped 7 bases from V and 0 bases from J, with 12 bases between. Germline CDR1 and CDR2: SNHLY and FYNNEI. CDR3 length equals 15 residues. Together with reference TRBV2 and TRBJ2-2, the CDR3 gives the full variable domain: EPEVTQTPSHQVTQMGQEVILRCVPISNHLYFYWYRQILGQKVEFLVSFYNNEISEKSEIFDDQFSVERPDGSNFTLKIRSTKLEDSAMYFCASKRGGANTGELFFGEGSRLTVL.

Only a few counts were recorded for this clonotype. The chain combines TRBV4-3 with TRBJ2-5; 10 bases line up with TRBD2. The CDR3 has 18 residues. V lost 0 bases to trimming and J lost 5 bases; unmatched junction nucleotides: 12. Germline V gene sequence: CDR1 LGHNA, CDR2 YSLEER. CDR3 amino acids: CASSQDWLAGDASETQYF. The CDR3 DNA follows: TGCGCCAGCAGCCAAGATTGGCTAGCGGGAGACGCGAGCGAGACCCAGTACTTC.

The chain has TRBV12-3 or TRBV12-4 and TRBJ2-5, with TRBD2 matching 10 bases. Unmatched junction bases numbered 12, after V lost 7 bases and J lost 1 base. The CDR3 loop spans 17 amino acids. The CDR3 reads CASTQRSLAGAQETQYF. The CDR3 region has the DNA TGTGCCAGCACCCAAAGGTCCCTAGCGGGGGCCCAAGAGACCCAGTACTTC.

A few counts support this clonotype. The rearrangement links TRBV5-1 to TRBJ2-5, with 7 positions matching TRBD2. This CDR3 has 16 amino acids. The J segment lost 5 bases and the V segment lost 2 bases, leaving 12 bases of the junction unmatched. In germline, CDR1 is SGHRS, CDR2 YFSETQ. CDR3: CASSFRRGEILETQYF. CDR3 nucleotides: TGCGCCAGCAGCTTTCGACGGGGGGAGATCTTGGAGACCCAGTACTTC.

The rearrangement joins TRBV5-1 to TRBJ2-1, with TRBD1 identical over 9 bases. The CDR3 is 15 amino acids. From germline, CDR1 is SGHRS and CDR2 YFSETQ. With 2 bases clipped from V and 4 bases from J, the junction kept 4 bases outside the gene matches. CDR3 sequence reads: CASSFGDREYNEQFF. The CDR3 DNA reads TGCGCCAGCAGCTTTGGGGACAGGGAGTACAATGAGCAGTTCTTC. The variable domain in full, with the rest retrieved from reference TRBV5-1 and TRBJ2-1, is KAGVTQTPRYLIKTRGQQVTLSCSPISGHRSVSWYQQTPGQGLQFLFEYFSETQRNKGNFPGRFSGRQFSNSRSEMNVSTLELGDSALYLCASSFGDREYNEQFFGPGTRLTVL.

This clonotype was seen ten or more times. This chain links TRBV6-2 or TRBV6-3 with TRBJ2-7; 13 nucleotides align to TRBD2. V shed 10 bases, J shed 6 bases, and the junction held 9 bases outside the gene matches. Germline CDR1 reads MNHEY; CDR2 reads SVGEGT. CDR3 length: 14 amino acids. CDR3 sequence reads: CAIDRTSGGLEQYF. CDR3 nucleotide sequence: TGTGCCATAGACCGGACTAGCGGGGGTCTCGAGCAGTACTTC.

This sequence joins TRBV3-1 and TRBJ2-5, with D hard to call. Deletions cut 0 bases from V and 4 bases from J, with 18 bases between. The CDR3 sequence is 17 residues long. Germline CDR1 reads LGHDT; CDR2 reads YNNKEL (reference sequence). The CDR3 loop is CASSQDLLANRPETQYF. In DNA form, the CDR3 reads TGTGCCAGCAGCCAAGATCTATTGGCAAACCGGCCAGAGACCCAGTACTTC.

The chain joins TRBV5-1 to TRBJ2-3; weak D call: TRBD2 (5 bases). This CDR3 comprises 15 residues. Germline V gene sequence: CDR1 SGHRS, CDR2 YFSETQ. Trimming left V 8 bases short and J 2 bases short, with 18 bases between. In DNA, the CDR3 is TGCGCCAGTTCCCCCATAGGACTGAACACAGATACGCAGTATTTT. Its translation is CASSPIGLNTDTQYF.

The gene calls are TRBV7-9 and TRBJ2-7; TRBD1 aligns across 7 bases. Germline V gene sequence: CDR1 SEHNR, CDR2 FQNEAQ (reference sequence). The CDR3 is 15 residues long. V was pared by 1 base and J by 0 bases, with 3 bases of the junction left unmatched. The CDR3 reads CASSLGRDSSYEQYF. CDR3 coding DNA: TGTGCCAGCAGCTTAGGCCGGGACAGCTCCTACGAGCAGTACTTC.

The chain couples TRBV12-3 or TRBV12-4 to TRBJ2-3, with D tentatively TRBD1 (5 bases). The CDR3 covers 18 residues. Trimming took off 6 bases at V and 0 bases at J, with 22 bases between the two ends. CDR3 sequence reads: CASSPSKTQGASTDTQYF. CDR3 nucleotides: TGTGCCAGCAGCCCCAGTAAGACTCAAGGGGCTAGCACAGATACGCAGTATTTT.

In its sample, this clonotype was seen a few times. The chain links TRBV11-2 to TRBJ2-7; TRBD1 matches at 9 bases. The germline gives CDR1 SGHAT, CDR2 FQNNGV. This CDR3 comprises 17 residues. The trim removed 0 bases at V and 6 bases at J, leaving 12 bases unmatched. CDR3 sequence reads: CASSLEMSGTGLGEQYF. CDR3 nucleotides: TGTGCCAGCAGCTTAGAAATGTCCGGGACAGGGTTAGGCGAGCAGTACTTC.

This clonotype has at least ten counts. The CDR3 coding sequence is TGTGCCAGCAGCTTCGGGACAGGGGGAGTCGGCTCCGAAGCTTTCTTT. This sequence encodes CASSFGTGGVGSEAFF. The chain is built from TRBV5-6 and TRBJ1-1; 11 nucleotides agree with TRBD1. The ends lost 2 bases at V and 8 bases at J; junction bases unmatched: 11. This CDR3 is built from 16 residues. Germline values: CDR1 SGHDT, CDR2 YYEEEE.